These T cell receptor beta chains were read from a single sample in a study of shared clonotypes between healthy human individuals. Sequencing used immunoSEQ multiplex PCR; TCRdb keeps in-frame clones, though not all of them. Found here are about 1 million clones, 65% to 75% of them singletons; the top ten hold about 1.5%. Source material: memory CD4+ T cells sorted from blood. Receptors originate from a man between 18 and 35 years old in good health. The CDR3 runs from the conserved cysteine through the conserved F or W. D genes are given only for firm matches. Only some rows state a clone size, as once, few, many or a class for expanded clones.

V	D	J	size	CDR3	DNA
TRBV6-6	TRBD1	TRBJ1-1	NA	CASSSQGGGLDTEAFF	TGTGCCAGCAGTTCCCAAGGAGGGGGCTTGGACACTGAAGCTTTCTTT
TRBV11-2	NA	TRBJ2-1	few	CASSLRLGDNEQFF	TGTGCCAGCAGCTTACGACTAGGGGACAATGAGCAGTTCTTC
TRBV2	TRBD2	TRBJ2-2	NA	CASSARGGTGELFF	TGTGCCAGCAGTGCGCGGGGGGGAACCGGGGAGCTGTTTTTT
TRBV25-1	NA	TRBJ2-7	NA	CASSDLPKPGATGGEQYF	TGTGCCAGCAGTGATCTGCCGAAGCCAGGGGCCACCGGGGGGGAGCAGTACTTC
TRBV25-1	TRBD1	TRBJ1-1	NA	CASSEGTGGLWTEAFF	TGTGCCAGCAGTGAAGGGACAGGGGGCTTGTGGACTGAAGCTTTCTTT
TRBV5-4	TRBD1	TRBJ2-7	NA	CASSWNRGYEQYF	TGTGCCAGCAGCTGGAACAGGGGTTACGAGCAGTACTTC
TRBV2	NA	TRBJ1-5	NA	CASRGGINQPQHF	TGTGCCAGTAGGGGGGGAATCAATCAGCCCCAGCATTTT
TRBV4-3	TRBD1	TRBJ2-4	NA	CASSQEGLGQIHIAKNIQYF	TGCGCCAGCAGCCAAGAAGGGTTGGGACAGATTCACATAGCCAAAAACATTCAGTACTTC
TRBV14	NA	TRBJ1-1	NA	CASSPQLNTEAFF	TGTGCCAGCAGCCCACAGCTGAACACTGAAGCTTTCTTT
TRBV7-2	NA	TRBJ2-7	NA	CASSTYQGRQYF	TGTGCCAGCAGCACATACCAGGGGCGGCAGTACTTC
TRBV5-1	TRBD1	TRBJ2-2	NA	CASSPMGTGATGELFF	TGCGCCAGCAGCCCAATGGGGACAGGGGCGACCGGGGAGCTGTTTTTT
TRBV5-1	NA	TRBJ2-7	NA	CASSPLQVGYEQYF	TGCGCCAGCAGCCCCCTACAAGTTGGCTACGAGCAGTACTTC
TRBV4-3	NA	TRBJ2-7	NA	CASSQSYRDPYEQYF	TGCGCCAGCAGCCAATCCTACAGGGATCCCTACGAGCAGTACTTC